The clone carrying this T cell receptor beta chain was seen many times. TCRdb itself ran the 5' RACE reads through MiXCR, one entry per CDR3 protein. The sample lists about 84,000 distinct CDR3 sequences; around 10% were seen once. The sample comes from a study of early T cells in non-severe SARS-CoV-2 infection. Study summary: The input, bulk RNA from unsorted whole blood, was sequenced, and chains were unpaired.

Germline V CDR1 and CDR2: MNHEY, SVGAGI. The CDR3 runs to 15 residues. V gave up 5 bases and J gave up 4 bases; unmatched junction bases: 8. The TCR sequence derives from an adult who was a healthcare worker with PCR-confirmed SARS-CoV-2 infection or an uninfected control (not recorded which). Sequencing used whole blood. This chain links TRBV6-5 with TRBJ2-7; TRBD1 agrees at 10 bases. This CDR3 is CASSPGQGVEYEQYF. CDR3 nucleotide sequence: TGTGCCAGCAGTCCCGGACAGGGGGTCGAGTACGAGCAGTACTTC.